The rows below give T cell receptor beta chains drawn from one sample of a study of shared clonotypes between healthy human individuals. Generated by immunoSEQ multiplex PCR, the TCRdb table keeps only in-frame clones and is missing some. The sample shows about 2.2 million clones, around 93% of them seen only once. Sequencing was performed on naive CD8+ T cells from PBMCs. The receptors were gathered from a man aged 18 to 29 in good health. Some clones in this sample may be carry-over from other donors' samples. Each CDR3 is given without its conserved first and last residue.

j_gene | v_gene | CDR3aa
TRBJ2-4 | TRBV7-9 | ASSSWDLKNIQY
TRBJ1-1 | TRBV4-1 | ASSEPGTMPEAF
TRBJ2-5 | TRBV6-5 | ASIGETQY
TRBJ2-1 | TRBV27 | ASSLLLAGGLDEQF
TRBJ1-1 | TRBV11-2 | ASSLDLALNTEAF
TRBJ2-7 | TRBV7-9 | ASSLGSGGSPSYEQY
TRBJ1-5 | TRBV28 | ASSVGVSQH
TRBJ2-5 | TRBV28 | ASSLLGRGQETQY
TRBJ1-1 | TRBV2 | ASSEALLGGADTEAF
TRBJ1-1 | TRBV27 | ASSLAGATEAF
TRBJ2-7 | TRBV7-9 | ASSSDGSSYEQY
TRBJ2-7 | TRBV11-3 | ASSPGHLYEQY
TRBJ2-2 | TRBV2 | ASSHRDLNTGELF
TRBJ1-1 | TRBV7-6 | ASSLLQGAVEAF
TRBJ2-1 | TRBV27 | ASTAGGKQF
TRBJ2-7 | TRBV9 | ASSVGSGSSYEQY
TRBJ2-3 | TRBV6-6 | ASSKAPSTDTQY
TRBJ2-7 | TRBV7-3 | ASSYDRGDEQY
TRBJ2-1 | TRBV5-1 | ASSLDNRGTYNEQF
TRBJ1-1 | TRBV18 | ASSPRDGMNTEAF
TRBJ2-1 | TRBV7-2 | ASSYRDRGYNEQF
TRBJ2-7 | TRBV9 | ASSAGTSGGYEQY
TRBJ2-2 | TRBV29-1 | SVVSYSPTGTGELF
TRBJ2-7 | TRBV4-3 | ASSPTLAGVYYEQY
TRBJ2-7 | TRBV7-9 | ASSLASGVVPYEQY
NA | TRBV11-2 | ASSLGDEQY
TRBJ1-2 | TRBV10-3 | AISDPRTLPGYT
TRBJ2-1 | TRBV9 | ASSERTSGRYAEQF
TRBJ1-1 | TRBV27 | ASSPVFDEGGTEAF
TRBJ2-7 | TRBV7-3 | ASSLTGGHYEQY
TRBJ1-3 | TRBV19 | ASFQGVYGNTIY
TRBJ2-7 | TRBV2 | ASSGRDFSFYEQY
TRBJ2-3 | TRBV4-1 | ASSQEREGRDTQY
TRBJ2-2 | TRBV9 | ASSVVAGELF
TRBJ1-2 | TRBV7-6 | ASSPTDSSYGYT
TRBJ1-1 | TRBV28 | ASSLVLGQMNTEAF
TRBJ2-7 | TRBV30 | AWKSEIAGGNPYEQY
TRBJ1-5 | TRBV19 | ASTSGREGVGNQPQH
TRBJ2-7 | TRBV19 | ASSIGPGGSYEQY
TRBJ2-4 | TRBV27 | ASRGQRESIQY
TRBJ2-2 | TRBV27 | ASSLPPPGRIDGELF